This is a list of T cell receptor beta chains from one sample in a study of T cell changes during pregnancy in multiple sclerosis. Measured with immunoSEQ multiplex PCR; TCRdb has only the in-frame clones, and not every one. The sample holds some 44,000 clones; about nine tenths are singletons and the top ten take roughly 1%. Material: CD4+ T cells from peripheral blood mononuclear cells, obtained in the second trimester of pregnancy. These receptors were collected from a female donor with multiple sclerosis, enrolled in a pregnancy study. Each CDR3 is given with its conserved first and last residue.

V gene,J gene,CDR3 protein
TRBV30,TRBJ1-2,CAWKEGRYGYTF
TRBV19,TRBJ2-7,CASSRRDTHEQYF
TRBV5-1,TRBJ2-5,CASSRGLAGAREETQYF
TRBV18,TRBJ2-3,CASSNRGQSTDTQYF
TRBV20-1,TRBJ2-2,CSALNTGELFF
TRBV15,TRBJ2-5,CATSEVGWAGGTETQYF
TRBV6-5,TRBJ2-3,CASSYSSTSYDTQYF
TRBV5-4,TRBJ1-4,CASSFRRNEKLFF
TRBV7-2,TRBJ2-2,CASSAGLAGVTGELFF
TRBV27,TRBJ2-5,CASSTLWGTSGRASETQYF
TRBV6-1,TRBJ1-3,CASSREGYSGNTIYF
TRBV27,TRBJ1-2,CASSLSGRTNYGYTF
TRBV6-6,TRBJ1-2,CASRTGTGVFGYTF
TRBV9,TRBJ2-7,CASSVGQTYEQYF
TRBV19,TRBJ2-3,CASTTTRDRGPGTQYF
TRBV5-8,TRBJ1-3,CASRPWTGGFSGNTIYF
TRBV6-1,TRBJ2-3,CAGSGFTDTQYF
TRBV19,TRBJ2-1,CASTEGTSSNEQFF
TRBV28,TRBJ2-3,CASSSPTDTQYF
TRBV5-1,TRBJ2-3,CASSLRGLAGESSTDTQYF
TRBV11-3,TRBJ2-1,CASSPDRQGWNEQFF
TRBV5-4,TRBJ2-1,CASSPPGLAGVGASYNEQFF
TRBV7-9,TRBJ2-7,CASSRQGTSYEQYF
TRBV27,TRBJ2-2,CASSFWGLPQMNTGELFF
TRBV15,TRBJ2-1,CATSRSGLAGGSTNEQFF
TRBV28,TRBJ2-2,CASTRNTGELFF
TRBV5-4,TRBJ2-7,CASSQGLAGGREQYF
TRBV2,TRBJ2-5,CASKGNSRGIVETQYF
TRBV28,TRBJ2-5,CASSAGGGREETQYF
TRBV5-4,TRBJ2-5,CASSLESGKETQYF
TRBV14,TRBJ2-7,CASSQDNEQYF
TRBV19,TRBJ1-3,CASSISTDSGNTIYF
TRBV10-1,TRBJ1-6,CASSPTARTSCGDSPLHF
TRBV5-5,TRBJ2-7,CASSFGLAGGKPGYEQYF
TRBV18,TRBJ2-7,CASSPRQGAAYEQYF
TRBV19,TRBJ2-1,CASSNWGTGQFF
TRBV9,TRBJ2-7,CASSVLASGSDEQYF
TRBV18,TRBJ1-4,CASSRTGGSNEKLFF
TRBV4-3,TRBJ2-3,CASSQDPVGGRDTQYF
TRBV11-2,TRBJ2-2,CASSRLAGKTGELFF
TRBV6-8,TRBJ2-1,CASSYTRLAGSYNEQFF
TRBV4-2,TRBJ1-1,CASSQGPADTEAFF
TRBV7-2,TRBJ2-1,CASSSGERENEQFF
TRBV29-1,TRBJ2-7,CSVLAGGVYEQYF
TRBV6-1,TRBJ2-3,CASSEGGHSTDTQYF
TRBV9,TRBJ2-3,CASSVGGAGLSDTQYF
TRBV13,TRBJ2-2,CASSTRTRITGELFF